The clone carrying this T cell receptor (beta chain) was counted at least ten times. Its antigen remains unidentified. This entry comes from a study of neurological immune-mediated disorders. From germline, CDR1 is SGHTA and CDR2 FQGNSA. The CDR3 covers 16 residues. V was pared by 5 bases and J by 4 bases, with 20 bases between. Study findings and constraints: The study found the most TCR clonal expansion in HTLV-1-associated myelopathy and the least in multiple sclerosis, below healthy controls. No CDR3 amino acid sequences recurred among expanded clones across subjects, suggesting private repertoires in all groups.

The unsorted libraries originated from 2 million PBMCs kept at -80 C. The cDNA was synthesized by means of template-switch 5'RACE, which was carried out with 10-nucleotide random UMIs. Each CDR3 protein is one row after TCRdb ran MiXCR on the 5' RACE reads. The table has 25,000 to 30,000 distinct CDR3 sequences, about 6.2% seen once; the top ten hold about 9%. The sample taken for sequencing was PBMCs. The receptor was derived from a woman aged 45-65 years in good health. The chain recombines TRBV7-2 with TRBJ1-2; weak D call: TRBD1 (5 bases). CDR3 amino acids: CASSDRTSPVGYGYTF. CDR3 DNA sequence: TGTGCCAGCAGCGACCGGACAAGCCCGGTCGGCTATGGCTACACCTTC.